These 32 T cell receptor beta chains came from one sample sequenced in a study of blood T cell repertoires in COVID-19. Generated by immunoSEQ multiplex PCR, the TCRdb table keeps only in-frame clones and is missing some. The sample records roughly 360,000 clones, 70% to 90% being singletons. The source material was PBMCs or T cells enriched from blood (not recorded which). The receptors here all came from a woman in her twenties or thirties with acute COVID-19.

This clone was found a few times. The V call is TRBV11-2, the J call TRBJ2-7; D might be TRBD1 (6 bases). The CDR3 length is 15 residues. Germline loops: CDR1 SGHAT, CDR2 FQNNGV. Deletions cut 5 bases from V and 1 base from J, with 15 bases between. CDR3 sequence reads: CASSPQSQGSYEQYF. CDR3 in DNA: TGTGCCAGCAGCCCTCAATCACAGGGTTCCTACGAGCAGTACTTC. Supplemented by reference TRBV11-2 and TRBJ2-7, the full variable domain reads EAGVAQSPRYKIIEKRQSVAFWCNPISGHATLYWYQQILGQGPKLLIQFQNNGVVDDSQLPKDRFSAERLKGVDSTLKIQPAKLEDSAVYLCASSPQSQGSYEQYFGPGTRLTVT.

V and J are TRBV7-9 and TRBJ1-1; D unresolved. V was pared by 5 bases and J by 4 bases, with 14 bases between. This CDR3 has 14 residues. Germline V gene data show CDR1 as SEHNR and CDR2 as FQNEAQ (reference sequence). The DNA for the CDR3 is TGTGCCAGCAGCATCAGAACGTACACCACTGAAGCTTTCTTT. As protein: CASSIRTYTTEAFF. The full variable domain, in which reference TRBV7-9 and TRBJ1-1 provide the parts outside the CDR3, is DTGVSQNPRHKITKRGQNVTFRCDPISEHNRLYWYRQTLGQGPEFLTYFQNEAQLEKSRLLSDRFSAERPKGSFSTLEIQRTEQGDSAMYLCASSIRTYTTEAFFGQGTRLTVV.

This clone was found once. The gene calls are TRBV9 and TRBJ1-3, with D hard to call. In germline, CDR1 is SGDLS, CDR2 YYNGEE. The CDR3 is 15 amino acids. V was trimmed by 1 base and J by 1 base, leaving 9 bases between them. The CDR3 region is CASSVSQASGNTIYF. As DNA, the CDR3 is TGTGCCAGCAGCGTAAGCCAGGCGTCTGGAAACACCATATATTTT.

The genes are TRBV7-9 and TRBJ2-7; D call uncertain. Between the trimmed V and J ends, which lost 2 bases and 2 bases, there was a span of 7 bases. The CDR3 loop spans 13 amino acids. CDR1 SEHNR and CDR2 FQNEAQ come from the germline V gene (reference sequence). The CDR3, as DNA: TGTGCCAGCAGCTTATCGGGTGCCTACGAGCAGTACTTC. Its protein is CASSLSGAYEQYF.

The chain combines TRBV7-9 with TRBJ1-2; D perhaps matches TRBD1 (6 bases). The V end was cut by 5 bases, the J end by 2 bases, with 12 bases between. Germline CDR1 SEHNR, CDR2 FQNEAQ (reference sequence). The CDR3 extends over 14 amino acids. CDR3 nucleotide sequence: TGTGCCAGCAGCGCACCCGGACAGAACTATGGCTACACCTTC. Protein product: CASSAPGQNYGYTF. The full variable domain, its missing parts supplied by reference TRBV7-9 and TRBJ1-2, is DTGVSQNPRHKITKRGQNVTFRCDPISEHNRLYWYRQTLGQGPEFLTYFQNEAQLEKSRLLSDRFSAERPKGSFSTLEIQRTEQGDSAMYLCASSAPGQNYGYTFGSGTRLTVV.

The chain carries TRBV29-1 and TRBJ1-1; 7 bases match TRBD1. Germline V CDR1 and CDR2: SQVTM, ANQGSEA. J lost 0 bases, V lost 4 bases, and 5 bases had no gene match. This CDR3 contains 14 residues. The CDR3 reads CSVATGEVNTEAFF. CDR3 in DNA: TGCAGCGTTGCAACAGGGGAGGTGAACACTGAAGCTTTCTTT.

This clone occurred a few times. V and J are TRBV28 and TRBJ1-4; D gene uncertain. The V and J ends lost 2 bases and 7 bases respectively, with 14 bases between them. This CDR3 has 15 residues. In germline, CDR1 is MDHEN, CDR2 SYDVKM. The CDR3 region has the DNA TGTGCCAGCAGTTTAGATCGGGGAGAGGTTGAAAAACTGTTTTTT. It is translated as CASSLDRGEVEKLFF.

V usage is TRBV29-1 and J usage is TRBJ2-3, with D maybe TRBD1 (6 bases). The germline gives CDR1 SQVTM, CDR2 ANQGSEA. The length of the CDR3 is 13 residues. V was pared by 5 bases and J by 2 bases, with 11 bases between. The DNA for the CDR3 is TGCAGCGTTTCCGACAGGTTCACAGATACGCAGTATTTT. This sequence encodes CSVSDRFTDTQYF.

Note on this clone: The sample has other DNA sequences that encode this CDR3 too. J is TRBJ1-1 and V is TRBV10-1, with D possibly being TRBD1 (6 bases). The V and J ends lost 3 bases and 5 bases respectively, with 7 bases between them. The CDR3 totals 12 residues. CDR1 WNHNN and CDR2 SYGVQD come from the germline V gene (reference sequence). CDR3: CASSDRGTEAFF. The DNA for the CDR3 is TGCGCCAGCAGTGACAGGGGTACTGAAGCTTTCTTT.

A word on this clone: Its ends do not fully match the called genes, so a read error is possible. V is TRBV3-1 (or the pseudogene TRBV3-2) and J is TRBJ2-3, with D possibly being TRBD2 (6 bases). The CDR3 has 16 amino acids. Germline CDR1 LGHDT, CDR2 YNNKEL (reference sequence). The CDR3 loop reads CASIQGGAGNTDTQYF. In nucleotides, the CDR3 is TGTGCCAGCATCCAAGGAGGGGCGGGGAACACAGATACGCAGTATTTT.

V is TRBV2 and J is TRBJ2-2; D is uncertain. The V end lost 3 bases, the J end lost 1 base, and 12 bases lay between the germline ends. The CDR3 totals 16 residues. Per germline, CDR1 SNHLY and CDR2 FYNNEI. The CDR3 coding sequence is TGTGCCAGCAGTGATGGCCTAGAGAGGAACACCGGGGAGCTGTTTTTT. Protein: CASSDGLERNTGELFF.

This clone was seen a single time. This sample includes further DNA sequences coding for the same CDR3. The J gene is TRBJ2-1, the V gene TRBV9; 8 nucleotides agree with TRBD2. With 0 bases clipped from V and 4 bases from J, the junction kept 3 bases outside the gene matches. In germline, CDR1 is SGDLS, CDR2 YYNGEE. The CDR3 sequence is 15 residues long. The CDR3: CASSVGGGGYNEQFF. The CDR3 DNA follows: TGTGCCAGCAGCGTAGGAGGCGGGGGGTACAATGAGCAGTTCTTC.

This CDR3 reads CASNIVTGVAGQPQHF. The CDR3 DNA reads as TGTGCCAGCAACATAGTGACGGGGGTGGCTGGACAGCCCCAGCATTTT. The chain recombines TRBV28 with TRBJ1-5; the D gene is possibly TRBD1 (5 bases). The CDR3 has 16 residues. V was shortened by 7 bases and J by 7 bases, with 23 bases between the two germline ends. Germline CDR1 and CDR2: MDHEN and SYDVKM.

The chain carries TRBV24-1 and TRBJ2-1, with D tentatively TRBD2 (6 bases). Germline V CDR1 and CDR2: KGHDR, SFDVKD. The CDR3 loop spans 15 amino acids. V was pared by 0 bases and J by 8 bases, with 13 bases between. The DNA of the CDR3 is TGTGCCACCAGTGATTTGCGGGGAGGCCCCTATGAGCAGTTCTTC. Amino acids: CATSDLRGGPYEQFF.

The chain is built from TRBV19 and TRBJ2-4; D is unclear. Trimming removed 3 bases at V and 6 bases at J, with 9 bases between. The CDR3 is made up of 13 amino acids. Germline values: CDR1 LNHDA, CDR2 SQIVND (reference sequence). The CDR3 region is CASSMGTLNIQYF. CDR3 bases: TGTGCCAGTAGTATGGGCACCCTAAACATTCAGTACTTC.

This sequence joins TRBV18 and TRBJ1-6; 7 bases map to TRBD1. The V gene's germline CDR1 is KGHSH and CDR2 LQKENI. The trim removed 6 bases at V and 9 bases at J, leaving 11 bases unmatched. This CDR3 is 15 amino acids long. CDR3 bases: TGTGCCAGCTCCCCTGAATCCACAGGGGTTTCACCCCTCCACTTT. Protein product: CASSPESTGVSPLHF.

The V and J genes are TRBV4-1 and TRBJ2-1, with 8 bases identical to TRBD1. Germline-derived CDR1 and CDR2 are MGHRA and YSYEKL. The CDR3 spans 16 residues. V shed 1 base and J 1 base; nucleotides not matched to a gene: 3. The CDR3 protein is CASSQVTGGSYNEQFF. The CDR3 region has the DNA TGCGCCAGCAGCCAAGTTACAGGGGGGTCCTACAATGAGCAGTTCTTC.

The chain uses TRBV9 and TRBJ2-3; 12 positions match TRBD2. This CDR3 contains 18 residues. V was clipped by 1 base and J by 4 bases; unmatched bases: 10. Germline lookup yields CDR1 SGDLS and CDR2 YYNGEE. Here the CDR3 reads CASSVKPSGGAGADTQYF. CDR3 bases: TGTGCCAGCAGCGTAAAGCCTAGCGGGGGGGCCGGGGCAGATACGCAGTATTTT.

The J gene is TRBJ1-2, the V gene TRBV5-4; perhaps TRBD1 as D (5 bases). The CDR3 is 13 amino acids. Germline V gene data show CDR1 as SGHNT and CDR2 as YYREEE (reference sequence). V dropped 5 bases and J dropped 4 bases, with 12 bases sitting between them. CDR3 bases: TGTGCCAGCAGTCTCGGGGGGACCTATGGCTACACCTTC. This gives the protein CASSLGGTYGYTF. Using reference TRBV5-4 and TRBJ1-2 for the parts outside the CDR3, the full variable domain is ETGVTQSPTHLIKTRGQQVTLRCSSQSGHNTVSWYQQALGQGPQFIFQYYREEENGRGNFPPRFSGLQFPNYSSELNVNALELDDSALYLCASSLGGTYGYTFGSGTRLTVV.

The chain uses TRBV2 and TRBJ1-1; 7 bases are shared with TRBD1. Germline V lookup: CDR1 SNHLY, CDR2 FYNNEI. The CDR3 runs to 14 residues. Losses at the gene ends were 6 bases for V and 1 base for J; bases not matched to a gene: 5. The CDR3 sequence: CASRDRQGNTEAFF. The CDR3 bases are TGTGCCAGCAGAGATAGACAGGGGAACACTGAAGCTTTCTTT.

The gene calls are TRBV3-1 (or the pseudogene TRBV3-2) and TRBJ1-6; 7 bases match TRBD1. The CDR3 is 14 amino acids. The ends lost 3 bases at V and 10 bases at J; junction bases unmatched: 6. The germline V gene has CDR1 LGHDT and CDR2 YNNKEL (reference sequence). CDR3 in amino acids: CASSHPGGNSPLHF. The CDR3 coding sequence is TGTGCCAGCAGCCACCCAGGGGGAAACTCACCCCTCCACTTT.

A note on this clone: Additional DNA sequences in this sample encode the identical CDR3. The V call is TRBV18, the J call TRBJ1-5; possible D gene TRBD1, 6 bases. V was trimmed by 2 bases and J by 2 bases, leaving 7 bases between them. This CDR3 has 14 residues. The V gene's germline CDR1 is KGHSH and CDR2 LQKENI. CDR3 in amino acids: CASSPSGGNQPQHF. CDR3 nucleotide sequence: TGTGCCAGCTCACCATCAGGGGGCAATCAGCCCCAGCATTTT.

This clone was counted once. The chain is built from TRBV5-6 and TRBJ2-7; 11 bases match TRBD1. CDR1 is SGHDT and CDR2 is YYEEEE in the germline V gene. Trimming at V came to 2 bases and at J to 4 bases, leaving 11 bases not matched to a gene. There are 17 residues in the CDR3. The CDR3 region has the DNA TGTGCCAGCAGCTTACTAATCGGGACAGGGGGTCGTTACGAGCAGTACTTC. Its protein is CASSLLIGTGGRYEQYF.

The chain couples TRBV25-1 to TRBJ1-5; possibly TRBD1 for D (5 bases). This CDR3 spans 13 amino acids. Per germline, CDR1 MGHDK and CDR2 SYGVNS. The ends were cut back, 3 bases at V and 6 bases at J, with 9 bases in the middle. The CDR3 nucleotides are TGTGCCAGCAGTGAGCGGAGGGGTCAGCCCCAGCATTTT. Protein: CASSERRGQPQHF.

This clone was seen once. This chain uses TRBV29-1 with TRBJ1-1; TRBD1 agrees at 10 bases. The V gene end was trimmed by 6 bases and the J gene end by 5 bases; junction bases not matched to a gene: 6. This CDR3 contains 13 residues. The germline V gene has CDR1 SQVTM and CDR2 ANQGSEA. The CDR3 spells CSVGQGRGTEAFF. The CDR3 DNA reads TGCAGCGTGGGACAGGGGCGAGGAACTGAAGCTTTCTTT.

This rearrangement joins TRBV9 to TRBJ1-6, with D unclear. Deletions cut 4 bases from V and 7 bases from J, with 15 bases between. The CDR3 totals 15 residues. Per the germline V gene, CDR1 is SGDLS and CDR2 is YYNGEE. CDR3 protein: CASSKEVTGNSPLHF. CDR3 sequence (DNA): TGTGCCAGCAGCAAAGAAGTAACCGGGAATTCACCCCTCCACTTT.

This clone appeared once. The V gene is TRBV6-5, the J gene TRBJ2-7; D may be TRBD2 (7 bases). The V gene's germline CDR1 is MNHEY and CDR2 SVGAGI. CDR3 length: 13 amino acids. With 8 bases removed from V and 1 base from J, the gap between germline ends came to 12 bases. CDR3 protein: CASQGGGSYEQYF. CDR3 nucleotide sequence: TGTGCCAGCCAAGGGGGAGGGTCCTACGAGCAGTACTTC.

This chain links TRBV6-5 with TRBJ1-5; 10 positions match TRBD1. The CDR3 is 15 amino acids. Germline trimming cut 9 bases from V and 5 bases from J; bases unmatched to any gene: 10. CDR1 and CDR2 from the germline V gene are MNHEY and SVGAGI. The CDR3 DNA is TGTGCCAGGATTTGCCGGGACAGGGGATATCAGCCCCAGCATTTT. Translated, it gives CARICRDRGYQPQHF.

V usage is TRBV7-9 and J usage is TRBJ1-4; the match to TRBD1 covers 7 bases. The CDR3 totals 17 residues. CDR1 SEHNR and CDR2 FQNEAQ come from the germline V gene (reference sequence). Trimming took 5 bases from V and 4 from J; bases not matched to a gene: 13. CDR3 sequence: CASSTNMRGRHNEKLFF. The CDR3, as DNA: TGTGCCAGCAGCACCAACATGAGGGGGCGCCATAATGAAAAACTGTTTTTT.

V and J are TRBV27 and TRBJ1-6; 7 bases align to TRBD1. The V gene end was trimmed by 3 bases and the J gene end by 4 bases; junction bases not matched to a gene: 6. Germline V gene sequence: CDR1 MNHEY, CDR2 SMNVEV (reference sequence). The CDR3 extends over 16 amino acids. The CDR3 DNA reads TGTGCCAGCAGTTTCTCCAGGGGGAATTATAATTCACCCCTCCACTTT. Residues: CASSFSRGNYNSPLHF.

CDR3 nucleotide sequence: TGTGCCAGCTCACCATCGAGACAGGGGGAGAGAGAGCAGTACTTC. It encodes CASSPSRQGEREQYF. The gene calls are TRBV18 and TRBJ2-7, with 9 positions matching TRBD1. The CDR3 is made up of 15 amino acids. Germline-derived CDR1 and CDR2 are KGHSH and LQKENI. V was clipped by 2 bases and J by 7 bases; unmatched bases: 9. The entire variable domain, with the rest obtained from reference TRBV18 and TRBJ2-7, is as follows: NAGVMQNPRHLVRRRGQEARLRCSPMKGHSHVYWYRQLPEEGLKFMVYLQKENIIDESGMPKERFSAEFPKEGPSILRIQQVVRGDSAAYFCASSPSRQGEREQYFGPGTRLTVT.

This rearrangement joins TRBV2 to TRBJ2-2, with 7 bases aligning to TRBD2. Germline CDR1 and CDR2: SNHLY and FYNNEI. The ends lost 6 bases at V and 2 bases at J; junction bases unmatched: 3. CDR3 length: 14 amino acids. CDR3 bases: TGTGCCAGCAGCCCGGGACTAAACACCGGGGAGCTGTTTTTT. It is translated as CASSPGLNTGELFF.